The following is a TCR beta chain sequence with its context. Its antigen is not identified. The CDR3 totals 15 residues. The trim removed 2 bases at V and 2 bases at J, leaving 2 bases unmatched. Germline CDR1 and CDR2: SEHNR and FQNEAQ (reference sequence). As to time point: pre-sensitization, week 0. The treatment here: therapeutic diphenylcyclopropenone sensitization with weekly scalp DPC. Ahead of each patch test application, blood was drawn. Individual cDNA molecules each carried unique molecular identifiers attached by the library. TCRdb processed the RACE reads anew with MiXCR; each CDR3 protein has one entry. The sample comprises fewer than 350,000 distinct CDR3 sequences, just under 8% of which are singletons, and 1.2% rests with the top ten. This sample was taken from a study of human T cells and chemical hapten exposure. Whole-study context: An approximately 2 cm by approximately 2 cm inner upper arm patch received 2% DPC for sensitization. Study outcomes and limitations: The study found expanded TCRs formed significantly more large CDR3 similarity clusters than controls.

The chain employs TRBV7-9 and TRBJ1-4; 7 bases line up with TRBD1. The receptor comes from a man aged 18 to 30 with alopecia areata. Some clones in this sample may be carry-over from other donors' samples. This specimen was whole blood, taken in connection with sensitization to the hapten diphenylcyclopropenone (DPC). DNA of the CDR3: TGTGCCAGCAGCTTAAAGGGGGCGACTAATGAAAAACTGTTTTTT. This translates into CASSLKGATNEKLFF.